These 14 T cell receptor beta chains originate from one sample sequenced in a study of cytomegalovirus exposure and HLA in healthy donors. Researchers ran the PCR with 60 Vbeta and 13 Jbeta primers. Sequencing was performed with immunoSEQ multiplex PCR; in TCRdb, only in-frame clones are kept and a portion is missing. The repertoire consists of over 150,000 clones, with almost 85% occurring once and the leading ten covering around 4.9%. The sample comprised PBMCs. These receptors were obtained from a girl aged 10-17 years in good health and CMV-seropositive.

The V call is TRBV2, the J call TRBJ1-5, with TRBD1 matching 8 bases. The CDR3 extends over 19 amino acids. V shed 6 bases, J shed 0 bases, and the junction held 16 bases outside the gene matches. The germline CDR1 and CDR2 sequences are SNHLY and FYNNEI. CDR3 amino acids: CASRGLTGAKKDSNQPQHF. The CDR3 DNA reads TGTGCCAGCAGGGGATTGACAGGGGCCAAAAAAGATAGCAATCAGCCCCAGCATTTT.

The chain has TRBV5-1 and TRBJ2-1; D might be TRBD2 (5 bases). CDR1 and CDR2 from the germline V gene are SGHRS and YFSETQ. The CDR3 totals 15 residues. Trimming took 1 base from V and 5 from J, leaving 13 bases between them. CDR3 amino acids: CASSLWRTTNNEQFF. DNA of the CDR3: TGCGCCAGCAGCTTGTGGAGGACCACAAACAATGAGCAGTTCTTC.

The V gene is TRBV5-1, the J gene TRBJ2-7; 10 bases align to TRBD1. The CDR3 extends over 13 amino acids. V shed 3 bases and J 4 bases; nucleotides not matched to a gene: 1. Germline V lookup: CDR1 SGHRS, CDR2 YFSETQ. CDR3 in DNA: TGCGCCAGCAGCTGGGACAGGGGTTACGAGCAGTACTTC. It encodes CASSWDRGYEQYF. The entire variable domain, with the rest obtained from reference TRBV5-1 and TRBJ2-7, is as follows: KAGVTQTPRYLIKTRGQQVTLSCSPISGHRSVSWYQQTPGQGLQFLFEYFSETQRNKGNFPGRFSGRQFSNSRSEMNVSTLELGDSALYLCASSWDRGYEQYFGPGTRLTVT.

This CDR3 reads CASSPGQGKDYGYTF. Here the CDR3 DNA reads TGTGCCAGCAGCCCAGGACAGGGTAAAGACTATGGCTACACCTTC. V gene TRBV11-2 combines with J gene TRBJ1-2, with TRBD1 matching 8 bases. Germline values: CDR1 SGHAT, CDR2 FQNNGV. Trimming at V came to 5 bases and at J to 3 bases, leaving 8 bases not matched to a gene. This CDR3 has 15 residues. The full variable domain, its missing parts supplied by reference TRBV11-2 and TRBJ1-2, is EAGVAQSPRYKIIEKRQSVAFWCNPISGHATLYWYQQILGQGPKLLIQFQNNGVVDDSQLPKDRFSAERLKGVDSTLKIQPAKLEDSAVYLCASSPGQGKDYGYTFGSGTRLTVV.

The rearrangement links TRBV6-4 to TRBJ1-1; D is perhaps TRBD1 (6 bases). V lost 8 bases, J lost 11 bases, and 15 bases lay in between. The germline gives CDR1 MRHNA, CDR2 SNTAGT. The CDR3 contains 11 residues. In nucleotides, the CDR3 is TGTGCCAGCCCTGAGGGGGATAAGGCTTTCTTT. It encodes CASPEGDKAFF.

CDR3 sequence: CASSEMGQGSVGETQYF. CDR3 in DNA: TGTGCCAGCAGTGAGATGGGACAGGGTTCGGTTGGAGAGACCCAGTACTTC. The genes are TRBV6-1 and TRBJ2-5; 9 nucleotides line up with TRBD1. Trimming at V came to 3 bases and at J to 4 bases, leaving 12 bases not matched to a gene. In germline, CDR1 is MNHNS, CDR2 SASEGT. This CDR3 has 17 amino acids.

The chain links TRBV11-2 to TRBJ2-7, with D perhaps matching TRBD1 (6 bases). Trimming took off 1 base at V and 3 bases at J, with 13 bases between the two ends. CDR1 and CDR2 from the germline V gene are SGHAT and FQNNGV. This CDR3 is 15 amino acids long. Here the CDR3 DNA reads TGTGCCAGCAGCTTAGGCTGGACAGACTTCTACGAGCAGTACTTC. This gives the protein CASSLGWTDFYEQYF.

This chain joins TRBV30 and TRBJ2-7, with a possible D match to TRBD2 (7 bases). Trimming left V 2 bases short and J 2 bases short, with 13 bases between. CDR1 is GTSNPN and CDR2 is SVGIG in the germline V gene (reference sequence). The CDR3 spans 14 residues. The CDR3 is CAWSTSGGPYEQYF. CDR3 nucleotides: TGTGCCTGGAGTACCTCGGGGGGCCCCTACGAGCAGTACTTC.

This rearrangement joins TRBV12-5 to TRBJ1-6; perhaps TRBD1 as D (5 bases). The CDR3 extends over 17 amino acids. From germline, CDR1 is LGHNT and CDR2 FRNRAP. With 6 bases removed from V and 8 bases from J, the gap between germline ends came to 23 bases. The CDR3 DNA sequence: TGTGCTAGTGGGAAATCAGTCGTTGTCAGGGTGGATTCACCCCTCCACTTT. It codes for CASGKSVVVRVDSPLHF.

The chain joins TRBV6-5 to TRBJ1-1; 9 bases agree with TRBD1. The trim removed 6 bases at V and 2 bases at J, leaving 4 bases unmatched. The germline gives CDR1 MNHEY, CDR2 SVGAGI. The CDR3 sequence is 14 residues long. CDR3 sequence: CASRRTGVNTEAFF. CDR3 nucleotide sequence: TGTGCCAGCAGACGGACAGGGGTAAACACTGAAGCTTTCTTT.

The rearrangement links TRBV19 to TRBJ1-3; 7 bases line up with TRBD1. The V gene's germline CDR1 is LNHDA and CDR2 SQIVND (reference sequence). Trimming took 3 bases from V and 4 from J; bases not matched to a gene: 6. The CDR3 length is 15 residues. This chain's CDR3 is CASSIDRAAGNTIYF. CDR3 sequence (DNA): TGTGCCAGTAGTATTGACAGGGCTGCCGGAAACACCATATATTTT.

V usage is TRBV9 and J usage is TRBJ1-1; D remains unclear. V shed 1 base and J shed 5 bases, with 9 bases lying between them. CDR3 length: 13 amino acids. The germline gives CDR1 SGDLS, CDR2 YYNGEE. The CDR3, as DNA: TGTGCCAGCAGCGTAAACCTCCGGACTGAAGCTTTCTTT. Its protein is CASSVNLRTEAFF.

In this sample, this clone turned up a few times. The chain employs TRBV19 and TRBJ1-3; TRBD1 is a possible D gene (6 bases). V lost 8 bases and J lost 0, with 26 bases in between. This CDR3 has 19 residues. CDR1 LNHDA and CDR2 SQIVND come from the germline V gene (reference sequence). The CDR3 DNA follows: TGTGCCAGTTCGAGGGGGAGAATTGACAGGTCCAGCTCTGGAAACACCATATATTTT. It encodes CASSRGRIDRSSSGNTIYF.

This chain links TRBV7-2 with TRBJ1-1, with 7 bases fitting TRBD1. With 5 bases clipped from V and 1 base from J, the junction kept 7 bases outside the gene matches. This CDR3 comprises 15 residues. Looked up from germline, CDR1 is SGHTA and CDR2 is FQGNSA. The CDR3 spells CASSARTGWNTEAFF. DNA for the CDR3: TGTGCCAGCAGCGCCCGGACAGGATGGAACACTGAAGCTTTCTTT.